This TCR beta chain was obtained from a study of patients and donors after allogeneic stem cell transplantation. The CDR3 consists of 13 residues. The V end lost 2 bases, the J end lost 7 bases, and 11 bases lay between the germline ends. Germline V lookup: CDR1 SGHTA, CDR2 FQGNSA. TCRdb ran MiXCR on the RT-PCR reads and lists one entry per CDR3 protein. The table lists 90,000 to 130,000 distinct CDR3 sequences, around 35% of them singletons. V and J are TRBV7-2 and TRBJ1-2; the D gene is possibly TRBD1 (5 bases). The TCR originated in a human donor who was either an allogeneic HSCT recipient or a stem cell or donor lymphocyte infusion donor (not recorded which). It is not recorded whose cells these are; they may come from a transplant donor. The material sequenced was blood, either unsorted or a sorted T cell fraction (not recorded which). The DNA of the CDR3 is TGTGCCAGCAGCTTACCAGGGCCAGCTGGCTACACCTTC. Translated: CASSLPGPAGYTF.